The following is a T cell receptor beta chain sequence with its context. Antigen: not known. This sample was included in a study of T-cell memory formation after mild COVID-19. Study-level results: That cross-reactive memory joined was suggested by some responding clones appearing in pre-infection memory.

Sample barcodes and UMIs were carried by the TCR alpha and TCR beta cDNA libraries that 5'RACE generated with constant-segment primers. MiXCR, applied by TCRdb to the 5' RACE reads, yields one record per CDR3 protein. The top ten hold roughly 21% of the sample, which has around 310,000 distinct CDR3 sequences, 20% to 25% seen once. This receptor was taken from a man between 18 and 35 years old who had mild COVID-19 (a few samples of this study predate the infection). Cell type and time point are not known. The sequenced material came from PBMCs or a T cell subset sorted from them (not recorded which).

CDR3 nucleotide sequence: TGTGCCAGCAGTCTAAACCCCGGGCCGGCAGAATCCTACGAGCAGTACTTC. It translates to CASSLNPGPAESYEQYF. The rearrangement uses TRBV6-5 and TRBJ2-7, with D unresolved. This CDR3 region has 17 residues. The germline gives CDR1 MNHEY, CDR2 SVGAGI. Trimming stripped 5 bases from V and 1 base from J, with 21 bases between.